What follows are 2 T cell receptor beta chains derived from one specimen sequenced in a study of cytomegalovirus exposure and HLA in healthy donors. The PCR was carried out with 60 Vbeta primers and 13 Jbeta primers. Using immunoSEQ multiplex PCR, the repertoire was profiled, and TCRdb retains in-frame clones only, with some absent. The listing contains around 160,000 clones. Sequencing was carried out using PBMCs. These TCRs come from a woman between 45 and 65 years old in good health and CMV-seronegative.

This rearrangement joins TRBV28 to TRBJ2-6; D is possibly TRBD1 (5 bases). This CDR3 contains 17 residues. CDR1 is MDHEN and CDR2 is SYDVKM in the germline V gene. The V end was cut by 6 bases, the J end by 0 bases, with 15 bases between. The DNA of the CDR3 is TGTGCCAGCAGGAAACGACAGCTACGCTCTGGGGCCAACGTCCTGACTTTC. Its translation is CASRKRQLRSGANVLTF.

This chain connects TRBV19 to TRBJ1-1, with 7 bases that match TRBD1. The V and J ends lost 1 base and 2 bases, in that order; junction bases with no gene match: 7. The CDR3 is 16 amino acids. Germline V gives CDR1 LNHDA, CDR2 SQIVND (reference sequence). The CDR3 DNA is TGTGCCAGTAGTATAGGTACGGGAGGGGGCAACACTGAAGCTTTCTTT. It encodes CASSIGTGGGNTEAFF.